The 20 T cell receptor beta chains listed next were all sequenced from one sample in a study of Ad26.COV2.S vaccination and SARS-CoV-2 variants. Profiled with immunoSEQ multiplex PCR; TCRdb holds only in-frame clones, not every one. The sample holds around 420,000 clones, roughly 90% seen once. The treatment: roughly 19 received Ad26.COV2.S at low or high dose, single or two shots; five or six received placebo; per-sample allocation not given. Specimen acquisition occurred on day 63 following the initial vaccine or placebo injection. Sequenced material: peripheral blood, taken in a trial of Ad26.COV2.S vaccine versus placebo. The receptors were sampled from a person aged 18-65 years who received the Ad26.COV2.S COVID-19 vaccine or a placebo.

The CDR3 DNA is TGTGCCAGCAGCCGCTATCGTACGGCGGGGGACTACGAGCAGTACTTC. This gives the protein CASSRYRTAGDYEQYF. The chain couples TRBV6-2 or TRBV6-3 to TRBJ2-7, with 7 positions matching TRBD2. CDR3 length equals 16 residues. CDR1 and CDR2 from the germline V gene are MNHEY and SVGEGT. Trimming cost V 6 bases and J 3 bases; bases outside gene matches: 14.

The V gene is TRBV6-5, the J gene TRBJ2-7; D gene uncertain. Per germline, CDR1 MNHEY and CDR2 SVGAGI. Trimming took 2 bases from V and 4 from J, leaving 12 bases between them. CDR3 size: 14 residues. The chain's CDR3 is CASSYRVSNYEQYF. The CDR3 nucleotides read TGTGCCAGCAGTTACAGGGTTAGTAATTACGAGCAGTACTTC.

The CDR3, as DNA: TGTGCCAGCAGACAGGACAGCGCCACACACTATGGCTACACCTTC. Translated: CASRQDSATHYGYTF. The genes are TRBV6-6 and TRBJ1-2; D perhaps matches TRBD1 (6 bases). CDR3 length equals 15 residues. The V end lost 6 bases, the J end lost 3 bases, and 17 bases lay between the germline ends. Per the germline V gene, CDR1 is MNHNY and CDR2 is SVGAGI (reference sequence).

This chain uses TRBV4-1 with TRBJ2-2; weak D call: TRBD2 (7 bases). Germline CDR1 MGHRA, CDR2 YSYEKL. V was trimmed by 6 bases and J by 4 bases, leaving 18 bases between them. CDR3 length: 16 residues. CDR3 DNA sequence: TGCGCCAGCAGGCCCGGGGGGCAGCTAGCCACCGGGGAGCTGTTTTTT. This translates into CASRPGGQLATGELFF.

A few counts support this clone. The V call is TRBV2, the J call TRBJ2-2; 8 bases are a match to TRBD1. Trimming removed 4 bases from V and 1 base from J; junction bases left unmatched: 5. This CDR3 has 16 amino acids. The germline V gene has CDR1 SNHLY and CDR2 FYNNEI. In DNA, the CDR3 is TGTGCCAGCAGTGGATACGGGACAGGGAACACCGGGGAGCTGTTTTTT. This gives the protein CASSGYGTGNTGELFF.

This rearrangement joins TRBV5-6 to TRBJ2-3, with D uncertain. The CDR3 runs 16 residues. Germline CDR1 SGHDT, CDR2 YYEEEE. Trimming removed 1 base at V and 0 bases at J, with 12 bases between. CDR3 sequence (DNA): TGTGCCAGCAGCTTGTTCACGGATGTTAGCACAGATACGCAGTATTTT. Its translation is CASSLFTDVSTDTQYF.

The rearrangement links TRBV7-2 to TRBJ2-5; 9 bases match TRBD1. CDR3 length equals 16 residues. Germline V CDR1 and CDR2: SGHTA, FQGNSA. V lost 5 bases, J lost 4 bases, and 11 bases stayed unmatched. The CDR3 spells CASSGVYRGRVETQYF. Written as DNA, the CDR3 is TGTGCCAGCAGCGGTGTTTACAGGGGGCGCGTAGAGACCCAGTACTTC.

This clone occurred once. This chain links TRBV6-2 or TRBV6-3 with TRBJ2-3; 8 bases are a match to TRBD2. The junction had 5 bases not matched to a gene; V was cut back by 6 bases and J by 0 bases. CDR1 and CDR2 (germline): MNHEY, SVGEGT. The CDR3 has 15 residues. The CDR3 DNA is TGTGCCAGCAGCTGGGCGGGGGGTAGCACAGATACGCAGTATTTT. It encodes CASSWAGGSTDTQYF.

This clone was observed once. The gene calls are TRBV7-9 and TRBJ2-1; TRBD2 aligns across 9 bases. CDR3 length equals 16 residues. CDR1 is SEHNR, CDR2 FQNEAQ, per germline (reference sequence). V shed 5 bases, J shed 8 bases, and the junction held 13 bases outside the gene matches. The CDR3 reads CASSTERLAVIDEQFF. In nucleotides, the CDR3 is TGTGCCAGCAGCACGGAACGACTAGCGGTGATCGATGAGCAGTTCTTC.

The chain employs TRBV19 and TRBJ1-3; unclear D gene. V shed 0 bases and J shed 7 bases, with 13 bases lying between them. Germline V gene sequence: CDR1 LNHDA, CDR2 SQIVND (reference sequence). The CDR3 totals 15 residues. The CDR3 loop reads CASSIDGTSLNTIYF. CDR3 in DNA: TGTGCCAGTAGTATAGATGGCACTTCGCTGAACACCATATATTTT.

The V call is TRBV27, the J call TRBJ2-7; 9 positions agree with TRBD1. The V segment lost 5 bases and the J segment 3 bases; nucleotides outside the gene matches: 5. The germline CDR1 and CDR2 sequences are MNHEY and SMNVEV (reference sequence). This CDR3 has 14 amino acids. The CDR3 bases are TGTGCCAGCAGTCGAACAGGGGGCATCTACGAGCAGTACTTC. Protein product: CASSRTGGIYEQYF.

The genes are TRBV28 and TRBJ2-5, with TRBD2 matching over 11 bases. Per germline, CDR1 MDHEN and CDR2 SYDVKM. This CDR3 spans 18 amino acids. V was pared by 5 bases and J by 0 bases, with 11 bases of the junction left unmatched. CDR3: CASSPLAGGAPYQETQYF. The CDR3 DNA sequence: TGTGCCAGCAGTCCTCTAGCGGGGGGCGCTCCGTACCAAGAGACCCAGTACTTC.

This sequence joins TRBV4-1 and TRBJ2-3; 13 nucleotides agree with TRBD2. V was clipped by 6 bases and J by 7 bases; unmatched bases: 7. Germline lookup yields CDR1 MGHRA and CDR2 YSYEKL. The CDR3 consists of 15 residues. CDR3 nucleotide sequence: TGCGCCAGCAGATCTACTAGCGGGGGGGCCCATACGCAGTATTTT. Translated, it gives CASRSTSGGAHTQYF.

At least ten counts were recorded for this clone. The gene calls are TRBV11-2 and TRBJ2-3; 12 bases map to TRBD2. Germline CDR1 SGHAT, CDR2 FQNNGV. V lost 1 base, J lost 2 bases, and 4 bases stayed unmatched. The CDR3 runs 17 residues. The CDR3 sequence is CASSLGLAGVFTDTQYF. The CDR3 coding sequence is TGTGCCAGCAGCTTAGGACTAGCGGGGGTATTCACAGATACGCAGTATTTT.

In DNA form, the CDR3 reads TGCGCCAGCAGCATCGACAACCCACCCCGGCCACCGGGCCCTTACTTC. It specifies CASSIDNPPRPPGPYF. The V gene is TRBV4-1, the J gene TRBJ2-7; D is uncertain. The germline gives CDR1 MGHRA, CDR2 YSYEKL. The CDR3 totals 16 residues. Trimming took 5 bases from V and 13 from J, leaving 30 bases between them.

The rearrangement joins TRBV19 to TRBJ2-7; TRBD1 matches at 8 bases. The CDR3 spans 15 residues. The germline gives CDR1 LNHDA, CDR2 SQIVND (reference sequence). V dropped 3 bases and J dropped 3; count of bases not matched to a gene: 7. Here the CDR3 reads CASSIGPGQGYEQYF. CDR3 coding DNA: TGTGCCAGTAGTATCGGGCCAGGACAGGGCTACGAGCAGTACTTC.

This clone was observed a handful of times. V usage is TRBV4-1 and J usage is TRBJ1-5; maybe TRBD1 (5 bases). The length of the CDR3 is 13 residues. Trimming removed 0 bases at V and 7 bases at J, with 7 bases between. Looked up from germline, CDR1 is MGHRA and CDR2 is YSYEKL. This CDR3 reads CASSQDRGQPQHF. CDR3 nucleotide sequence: TGCGCCAGCAGCCAAGATCGGGGGCAGCCCCAGCATTTT.

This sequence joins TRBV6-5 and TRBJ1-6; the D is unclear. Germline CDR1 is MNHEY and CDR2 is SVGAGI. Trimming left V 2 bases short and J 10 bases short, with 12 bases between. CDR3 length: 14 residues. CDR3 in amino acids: CASSYPSPGSPLHF. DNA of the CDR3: TGTGCCAGCAGTTACCCAAGCCCCGGATCACCCCTCCACTTT.

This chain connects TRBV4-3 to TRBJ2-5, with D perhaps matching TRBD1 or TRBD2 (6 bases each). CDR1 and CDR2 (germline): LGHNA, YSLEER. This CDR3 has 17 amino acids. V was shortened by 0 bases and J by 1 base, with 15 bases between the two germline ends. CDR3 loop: CASSQDRGHPSQETQYF. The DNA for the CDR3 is TGCGCCAGCAGCCAAGATCGGGGGCACCCCAGCCAAGAGACCCAGTACTTC.

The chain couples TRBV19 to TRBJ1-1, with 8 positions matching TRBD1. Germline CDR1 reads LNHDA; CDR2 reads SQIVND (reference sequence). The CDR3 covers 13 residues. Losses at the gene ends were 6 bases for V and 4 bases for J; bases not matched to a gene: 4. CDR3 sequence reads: CASSRGLGTEAFF. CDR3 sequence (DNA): TGTGCCAGTAGCAGGGGGCTTGGCACTGAAGCTTTCTTT. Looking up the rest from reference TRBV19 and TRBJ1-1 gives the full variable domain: DGGITQSPKYLFRKEGQNVTLSCEQNLNHDAMYWYRQDPGQGLRLIYYSQIVNDFQKGDIAEGYSVSREKKESFPLTVTSAQKNPTAFYLCASSRGLGTEAFFGQGTRLTVV.